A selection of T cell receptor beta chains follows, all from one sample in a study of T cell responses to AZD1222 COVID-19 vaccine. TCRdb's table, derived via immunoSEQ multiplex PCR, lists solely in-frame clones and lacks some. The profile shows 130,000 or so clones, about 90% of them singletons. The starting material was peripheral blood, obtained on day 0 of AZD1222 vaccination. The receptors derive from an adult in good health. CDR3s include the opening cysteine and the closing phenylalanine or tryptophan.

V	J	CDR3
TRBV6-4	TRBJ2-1	CASSDGLAGGNEQFF
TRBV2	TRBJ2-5	CASSQRGKETQYF
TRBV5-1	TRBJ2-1	CASSSRQASYNEQFF
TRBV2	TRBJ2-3	CASSGLAGGSTDTQYF
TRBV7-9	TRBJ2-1	CASSLVASRNPEQFF
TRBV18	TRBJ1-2	CASSPPGERSNYGYTF
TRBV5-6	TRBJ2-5	CASSPTGQETQYF
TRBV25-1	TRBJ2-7	CASSDPRGGVGSEQYF
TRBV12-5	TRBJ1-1	CASGLVSRGAIRTEAFF
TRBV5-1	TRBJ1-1	CASSIGQTTEAFF